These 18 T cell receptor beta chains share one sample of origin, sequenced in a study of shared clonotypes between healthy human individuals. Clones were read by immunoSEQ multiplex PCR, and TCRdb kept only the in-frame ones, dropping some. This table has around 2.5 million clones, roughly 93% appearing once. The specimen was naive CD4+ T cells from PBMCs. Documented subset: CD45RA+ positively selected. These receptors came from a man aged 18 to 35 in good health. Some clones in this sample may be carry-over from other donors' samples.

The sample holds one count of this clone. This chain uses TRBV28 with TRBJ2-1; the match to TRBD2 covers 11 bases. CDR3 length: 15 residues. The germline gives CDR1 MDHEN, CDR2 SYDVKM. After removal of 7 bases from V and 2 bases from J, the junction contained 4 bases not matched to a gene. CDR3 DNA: TGTGCCAGCATCAATAGCGGGAGGGCCTACAATGAGCAGTTCTTC. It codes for CASINSGRAYNEQFF.

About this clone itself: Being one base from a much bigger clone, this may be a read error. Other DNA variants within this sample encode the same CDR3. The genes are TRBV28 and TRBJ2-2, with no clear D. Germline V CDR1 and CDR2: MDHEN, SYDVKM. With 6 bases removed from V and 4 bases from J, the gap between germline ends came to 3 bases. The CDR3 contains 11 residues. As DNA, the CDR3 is TGTGCCAGCAGCTTCACCGGGGAGCTGTTTTTT. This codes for CASSFTGELFF.

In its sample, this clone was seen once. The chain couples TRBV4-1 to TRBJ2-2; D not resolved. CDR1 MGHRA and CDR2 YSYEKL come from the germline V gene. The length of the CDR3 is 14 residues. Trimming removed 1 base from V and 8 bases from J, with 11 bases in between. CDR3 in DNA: TGCGCCAGCAGCCAAGGGGGATCGTGGGGGGAGCTGTTTTTT. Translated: CASSQGGSWGELFF.

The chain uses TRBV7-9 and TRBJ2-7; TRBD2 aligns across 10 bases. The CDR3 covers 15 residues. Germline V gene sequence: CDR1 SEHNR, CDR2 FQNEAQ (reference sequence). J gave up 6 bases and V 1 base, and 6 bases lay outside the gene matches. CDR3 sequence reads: CASSLGLAGVSEQYF. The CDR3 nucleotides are TGTGCCAGCAGCTTAGGGCTAGCGGGAGTTTCCGAGCAGTACTTC.

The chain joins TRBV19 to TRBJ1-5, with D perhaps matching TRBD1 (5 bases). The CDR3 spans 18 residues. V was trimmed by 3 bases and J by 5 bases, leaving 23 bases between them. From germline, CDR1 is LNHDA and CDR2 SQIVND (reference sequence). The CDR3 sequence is CASSITPRSGLGDQPQHF. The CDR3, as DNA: TGTGCCAGTAGTATTACCCCCCGATCGGGGCTGGGGGATCAGCCCCAGCATTTT.

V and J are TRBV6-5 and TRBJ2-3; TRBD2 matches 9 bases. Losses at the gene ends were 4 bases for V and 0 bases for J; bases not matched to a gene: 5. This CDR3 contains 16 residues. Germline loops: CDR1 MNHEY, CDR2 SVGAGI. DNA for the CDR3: TGTGCCAGCAGTTCGACTAGCGGAAGGAGCACAGATACGCAGTATTTT. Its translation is CASSSTSGRSTDTQYF.

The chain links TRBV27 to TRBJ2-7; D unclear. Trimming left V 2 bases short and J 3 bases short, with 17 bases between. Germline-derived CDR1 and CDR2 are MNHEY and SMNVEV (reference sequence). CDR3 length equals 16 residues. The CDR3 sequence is CASSLNGNLFRYEQYF. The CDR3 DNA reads TGTGCCAGCAGTTTAAACGGCAACCTCTTCCGCTACGAGCAGTACTTC.

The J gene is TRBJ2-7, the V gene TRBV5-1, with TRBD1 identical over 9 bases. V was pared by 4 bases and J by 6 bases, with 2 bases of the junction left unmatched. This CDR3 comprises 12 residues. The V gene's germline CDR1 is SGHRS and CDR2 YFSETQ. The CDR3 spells CASSPQGAEQYF. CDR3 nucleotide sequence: TGCGCCAGCAGCCCACAGGGGGCCGAGCAGTACTTC.

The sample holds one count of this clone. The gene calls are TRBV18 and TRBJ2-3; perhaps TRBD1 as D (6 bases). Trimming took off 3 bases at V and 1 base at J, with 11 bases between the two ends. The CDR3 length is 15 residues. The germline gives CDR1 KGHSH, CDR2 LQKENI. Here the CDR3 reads CASSPSQGRTDTQYF. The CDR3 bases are TGTGCCAGCTCACCCTCCCAGGGGCGCACAGATACGCAGTATTTT.

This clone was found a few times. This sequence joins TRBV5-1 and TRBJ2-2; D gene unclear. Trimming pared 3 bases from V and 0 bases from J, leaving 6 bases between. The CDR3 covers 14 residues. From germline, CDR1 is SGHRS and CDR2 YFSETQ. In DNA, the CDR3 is TGCGCCAGCAGCTGGGGATCGAACACCGGGGAGCTGTTTTTT. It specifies CASSWGSNTGELFF.

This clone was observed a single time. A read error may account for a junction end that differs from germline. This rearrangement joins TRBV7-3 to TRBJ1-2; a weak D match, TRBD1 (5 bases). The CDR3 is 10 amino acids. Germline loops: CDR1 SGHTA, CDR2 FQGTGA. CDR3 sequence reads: CASSSTDSLF. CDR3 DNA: TGTGCCAGCAGCTCCACCGACAGCCTCTTC. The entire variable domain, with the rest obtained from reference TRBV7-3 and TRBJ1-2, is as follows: GAGVSQTPSNKVTEKGKYVELRCDPISGHTALYWYRQSLGQGPEFLIYFQGTGAADDSGLPNDRFFAVRPEGSVSTLKIQRTERGDSAVYLCASSSTDSLFGSGTRLTVV.

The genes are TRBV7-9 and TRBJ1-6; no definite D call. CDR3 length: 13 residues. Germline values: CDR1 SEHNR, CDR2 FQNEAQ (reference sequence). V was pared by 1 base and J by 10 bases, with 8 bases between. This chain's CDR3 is CASSLEGSSPLHF. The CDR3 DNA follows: TGTGCCAGCAGCTTAGAAGGGTCCTCACCCCTCCACTTT.

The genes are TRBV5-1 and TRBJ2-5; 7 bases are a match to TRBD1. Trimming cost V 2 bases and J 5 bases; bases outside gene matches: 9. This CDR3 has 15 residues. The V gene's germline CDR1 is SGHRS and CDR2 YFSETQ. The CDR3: CASSFMDRNRETQYF. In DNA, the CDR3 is TGCGCCAGCAGCTTTATGGACAGGAATAGGGAGACCCAGTACTTC.

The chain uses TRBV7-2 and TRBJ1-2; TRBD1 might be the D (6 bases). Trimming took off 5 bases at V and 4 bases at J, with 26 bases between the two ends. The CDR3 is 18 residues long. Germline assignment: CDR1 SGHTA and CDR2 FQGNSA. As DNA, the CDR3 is TGTGCCAGCAGCCGGGCTAATCGTCCTAAACAGGGTCTCTATGGCTACACCTTC. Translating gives CASSRANRPKQGLYGYTF.

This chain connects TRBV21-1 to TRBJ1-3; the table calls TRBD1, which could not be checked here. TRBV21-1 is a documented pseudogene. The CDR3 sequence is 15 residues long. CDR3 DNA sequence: TGTGCCAGCAGCAGGCAAGACAGTCCTGGAAACACCATATATTTT. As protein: CASSRQDSPGNTIYF.

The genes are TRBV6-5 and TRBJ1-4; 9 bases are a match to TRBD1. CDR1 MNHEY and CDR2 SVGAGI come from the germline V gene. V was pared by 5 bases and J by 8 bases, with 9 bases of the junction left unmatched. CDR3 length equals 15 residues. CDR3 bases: TGTGCCAGCAGTCGTTGGACAGGGGAGATAGAAAAACTGTTTTTT. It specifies CASSRWTGEIEKLFF.

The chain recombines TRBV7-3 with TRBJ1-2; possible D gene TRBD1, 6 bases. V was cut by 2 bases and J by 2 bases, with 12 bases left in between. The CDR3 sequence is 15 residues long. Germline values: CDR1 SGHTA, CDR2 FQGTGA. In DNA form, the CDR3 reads TGTGCCAGCAGCTTAGGTTCAGGGGCGAACTATGGCTACACCTTC. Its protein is CASSLGSGANYGYTF.

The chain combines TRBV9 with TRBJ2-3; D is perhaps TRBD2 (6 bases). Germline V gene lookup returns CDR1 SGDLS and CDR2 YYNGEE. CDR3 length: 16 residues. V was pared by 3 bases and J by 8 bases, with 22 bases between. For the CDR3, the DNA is TGTGCCAGCAGCGCAGTCAGCGGCCACAACGGGGGTACGCAGTATTTT. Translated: CASSAVSGHNGGTQYF.